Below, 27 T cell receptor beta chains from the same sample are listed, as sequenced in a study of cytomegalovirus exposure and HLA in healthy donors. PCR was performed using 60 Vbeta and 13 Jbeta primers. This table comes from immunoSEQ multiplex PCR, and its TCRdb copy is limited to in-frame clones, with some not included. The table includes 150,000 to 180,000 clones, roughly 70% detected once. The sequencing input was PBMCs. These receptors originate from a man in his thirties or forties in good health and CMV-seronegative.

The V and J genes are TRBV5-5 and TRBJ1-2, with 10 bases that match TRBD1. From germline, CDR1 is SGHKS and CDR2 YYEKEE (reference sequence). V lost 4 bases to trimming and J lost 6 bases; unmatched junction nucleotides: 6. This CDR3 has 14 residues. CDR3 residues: CASSPGTGVHGYTF. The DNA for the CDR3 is TGTGCCAGCAGCCCAGGGACAGGGGTGCATGGCTACACCTTC.

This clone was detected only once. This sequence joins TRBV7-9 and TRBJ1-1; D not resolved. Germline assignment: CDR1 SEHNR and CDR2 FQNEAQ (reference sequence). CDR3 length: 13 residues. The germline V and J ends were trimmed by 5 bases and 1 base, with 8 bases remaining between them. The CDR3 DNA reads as TGTGCCAGCAGCATTACACGGAACACTGAAGCTTTCTTT. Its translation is CASSITRNTEAFF.

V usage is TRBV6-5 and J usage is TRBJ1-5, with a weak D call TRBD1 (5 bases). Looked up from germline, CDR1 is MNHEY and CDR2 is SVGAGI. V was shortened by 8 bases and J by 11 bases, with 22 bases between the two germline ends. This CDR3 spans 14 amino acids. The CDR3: CASGAGLGARTQHF. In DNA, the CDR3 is TGTGCCAGCGGGGCAGGGCTGGGCGCTCGGACCCAGCATTTT.

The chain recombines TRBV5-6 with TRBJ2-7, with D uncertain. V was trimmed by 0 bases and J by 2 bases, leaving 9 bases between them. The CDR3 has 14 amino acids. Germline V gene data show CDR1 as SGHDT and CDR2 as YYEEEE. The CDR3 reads CASSLDGRTYEQYF. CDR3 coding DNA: TGTGCCAGCAGCTTGGATGGCAGGACCTACGAGCAGTACTTC.

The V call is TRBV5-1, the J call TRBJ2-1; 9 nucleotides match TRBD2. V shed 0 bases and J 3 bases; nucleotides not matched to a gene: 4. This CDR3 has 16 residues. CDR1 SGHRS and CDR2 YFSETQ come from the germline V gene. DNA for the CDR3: TGCGCCAGCAGCTTGGCTAGCGGGGTTATCTACAATGAGCAGTTCTTC. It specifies CASSLASGVIYNEQFF.

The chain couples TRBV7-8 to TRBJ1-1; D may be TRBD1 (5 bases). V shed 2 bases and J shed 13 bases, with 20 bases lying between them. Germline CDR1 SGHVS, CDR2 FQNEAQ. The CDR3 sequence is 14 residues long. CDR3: CASSLQGAPLGFFF. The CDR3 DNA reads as TGTGCCAGCAGCTTACAGGGCGCCCCACTCGGCTTTTTCTTT.

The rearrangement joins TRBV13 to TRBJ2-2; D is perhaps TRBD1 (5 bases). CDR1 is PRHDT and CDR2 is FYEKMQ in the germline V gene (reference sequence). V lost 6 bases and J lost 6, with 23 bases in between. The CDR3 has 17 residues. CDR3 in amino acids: CASSRYLDKGGAGELFF. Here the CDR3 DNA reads TGTGCCAGCAGTCGTTACTTGGACAAGGGTGGCGCCGGGGAGCTGTTTTTT.

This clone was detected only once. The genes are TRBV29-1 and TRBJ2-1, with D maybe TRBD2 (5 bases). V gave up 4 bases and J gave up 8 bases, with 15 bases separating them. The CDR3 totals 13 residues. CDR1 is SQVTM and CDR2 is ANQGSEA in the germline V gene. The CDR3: CSVVFAGQDEQFF. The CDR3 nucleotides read TGCAGCGTTGTCTTCGCGGGCCAGGATGAGCAGTTCTTC.

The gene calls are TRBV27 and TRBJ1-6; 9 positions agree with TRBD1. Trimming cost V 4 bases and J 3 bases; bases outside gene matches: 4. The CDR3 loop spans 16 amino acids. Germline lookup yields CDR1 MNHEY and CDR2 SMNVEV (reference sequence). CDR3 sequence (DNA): TGTGCCAGCAGTTCAACGACAGGGGGCTATAATTCACCCCTCCACTTT. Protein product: CASSSTTGGYNSPLHF.

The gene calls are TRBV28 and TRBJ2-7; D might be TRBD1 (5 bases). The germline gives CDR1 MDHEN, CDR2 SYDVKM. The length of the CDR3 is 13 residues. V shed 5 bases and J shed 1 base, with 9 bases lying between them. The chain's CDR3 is CASSLDKSYEQYF. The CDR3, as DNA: TGTGCCAGCAGTCTGGACAAGTCCTACGAGCAGTACTTC.

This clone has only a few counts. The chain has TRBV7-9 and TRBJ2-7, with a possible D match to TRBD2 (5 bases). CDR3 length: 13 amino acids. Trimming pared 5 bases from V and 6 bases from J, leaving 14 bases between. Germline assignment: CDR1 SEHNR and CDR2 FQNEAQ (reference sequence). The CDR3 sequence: CASSKSGDSEQYF. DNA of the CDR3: TGTGCCAGCAGCAAGAGCGGAGACTCCGAGCAGTACTTC.

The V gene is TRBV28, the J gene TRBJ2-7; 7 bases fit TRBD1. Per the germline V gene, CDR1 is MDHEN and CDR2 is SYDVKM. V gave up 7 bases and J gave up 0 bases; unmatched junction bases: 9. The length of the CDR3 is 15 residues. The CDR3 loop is CASNKWDSLSYEQYF. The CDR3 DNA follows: TGTGCCAGCAATAAATGGGACAGCCTCTCCTACGAGCAGTACTTC.

The CDR3 DNA is TGTGCCAGCAGAGAACTACCGGGTCCCACTTACGAGCAGTACTTC. Protein sequence: CASRELPGPTYEQYF. The V gene is TRBV6-4, the J gene TRBJ2-7; no firm D call. This CDR3 is 15 amino acids long. Trimming stripped 6 bases from V and 4 bases from J, with 19 bases between. Germline V lookup: CDR1 MRHNA, CDR2 SNTAGT.

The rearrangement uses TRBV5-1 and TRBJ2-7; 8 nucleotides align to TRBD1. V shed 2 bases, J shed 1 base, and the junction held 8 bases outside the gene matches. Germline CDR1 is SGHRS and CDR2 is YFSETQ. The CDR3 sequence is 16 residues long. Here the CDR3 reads CASSFSRDRNSYEQYF. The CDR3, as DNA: TGCGCCAGCAGCTTCTCCCGGGACAGGAATTCCTACGAGCAGTACTTC.

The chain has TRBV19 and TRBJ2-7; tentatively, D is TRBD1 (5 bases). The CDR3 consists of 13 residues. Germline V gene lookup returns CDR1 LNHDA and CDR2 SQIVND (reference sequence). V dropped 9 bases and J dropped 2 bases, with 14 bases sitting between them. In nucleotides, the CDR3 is TGTGCCAGCGGGCAGGGTTTTCCCTACGAGCAGTACTTC. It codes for CASGQGFPYEQYF.

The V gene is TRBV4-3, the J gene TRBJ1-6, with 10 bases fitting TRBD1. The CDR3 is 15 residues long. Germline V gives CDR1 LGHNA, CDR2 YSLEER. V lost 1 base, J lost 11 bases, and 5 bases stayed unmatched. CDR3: CASSQGGTGAAPLHF. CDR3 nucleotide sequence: TGCGCCAGCAGCCAAGGAGGGACAGGGGCGGCACCCCTCCACTTT.

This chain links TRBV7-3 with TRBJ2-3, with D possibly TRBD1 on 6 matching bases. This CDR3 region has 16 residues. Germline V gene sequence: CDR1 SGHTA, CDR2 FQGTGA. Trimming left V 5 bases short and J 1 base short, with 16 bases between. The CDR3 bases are TGTGCCAGCAGCCCGCGGTCAGGGGAAGGCACAGATACGCAGTATTTT. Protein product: CASSPRSGEGTDTQYF.

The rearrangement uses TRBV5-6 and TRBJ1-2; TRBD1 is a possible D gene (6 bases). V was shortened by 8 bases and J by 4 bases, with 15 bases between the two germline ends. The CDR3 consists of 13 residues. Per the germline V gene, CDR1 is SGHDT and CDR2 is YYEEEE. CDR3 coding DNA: TGTGCCAGTAACAATGGGGGCAGCTATGGCTACACCTTC. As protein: CASNNGGSYGYTF.

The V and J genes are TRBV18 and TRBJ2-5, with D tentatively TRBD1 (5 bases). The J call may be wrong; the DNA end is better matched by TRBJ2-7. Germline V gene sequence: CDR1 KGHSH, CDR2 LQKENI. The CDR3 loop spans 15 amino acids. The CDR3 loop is CASSPPGRVGYEQYF. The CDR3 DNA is TGTGCCAGCTCACCACCGGGCAGGGTCGGGTACGAGCAGTACTTC.

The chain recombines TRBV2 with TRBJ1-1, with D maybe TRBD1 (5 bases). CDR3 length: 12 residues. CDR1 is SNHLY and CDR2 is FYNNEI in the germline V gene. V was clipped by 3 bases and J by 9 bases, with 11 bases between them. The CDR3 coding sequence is TGTGCCAGCAGTGATTATGACAGTAAAGCTTTCTTT. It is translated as CASSDYDSKAFF.

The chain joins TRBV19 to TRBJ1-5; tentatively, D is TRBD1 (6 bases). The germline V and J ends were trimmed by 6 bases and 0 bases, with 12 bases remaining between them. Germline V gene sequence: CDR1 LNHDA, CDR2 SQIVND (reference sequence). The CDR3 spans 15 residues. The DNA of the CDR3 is TGTGCCAGTAGGGAACAGGGCCTTAGCAATCAGCCCCAGCATTTT. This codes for CASREQGLSNQPQHF. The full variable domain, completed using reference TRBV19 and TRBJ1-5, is DGGITQSPKYLFRKEGQNVTLSCEQNLNHDAMYWYRQDPGQGLRLIYYSQIVNDFQKGDIAEGYSVSREKKESFPLTVTSAQKNPTAFYLCASREQGLSNQPQHFGDGTRLSIL.

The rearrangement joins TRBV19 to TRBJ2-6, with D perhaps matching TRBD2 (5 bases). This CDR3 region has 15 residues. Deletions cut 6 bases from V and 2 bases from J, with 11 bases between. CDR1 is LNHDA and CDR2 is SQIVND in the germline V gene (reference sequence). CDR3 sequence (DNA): TGTGCCAGTAGCCAAATCGGGACTGGGGCCAACGTCCTGACTTTC. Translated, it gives CASSQIGTGANVLTF.

In DNA form, the CDR3 reads TGCGCCAGCAGCTTGGACGGGGGAACCCAGGCGCAGTATTTT. This translates into CASSLDGGTQAQYF. This chain links TRBV5-1 with TRBJ2-3, with a tentative D call TRBD2 (6 bases). Deletions cut 0 bases from V and 10 bases from J, with 15 bases between. Germline V lookup: CDR1 SGHRS, CDR2 YFSETQ. This CDR3 contains 14 residues.

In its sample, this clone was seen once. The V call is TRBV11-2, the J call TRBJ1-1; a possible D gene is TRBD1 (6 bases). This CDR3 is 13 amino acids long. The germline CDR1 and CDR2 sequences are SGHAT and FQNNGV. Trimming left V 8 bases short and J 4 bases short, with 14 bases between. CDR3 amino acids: CASLRGGGTEAFF. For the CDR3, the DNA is TGTGCCAGCCTTAGGGGGGGAGGCACTGAAGCTTTCTTT.

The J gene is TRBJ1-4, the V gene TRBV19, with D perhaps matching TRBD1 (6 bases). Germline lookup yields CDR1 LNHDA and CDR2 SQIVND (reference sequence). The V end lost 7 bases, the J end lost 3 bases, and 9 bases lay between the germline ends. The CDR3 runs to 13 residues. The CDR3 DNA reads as TGTGCCAGTATCAGGGGTTCTAATGAAAAACTGTTTTTT. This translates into CASIRGSNEKLFF.

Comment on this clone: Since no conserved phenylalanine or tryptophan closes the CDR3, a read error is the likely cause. For the CDR3, the DNA is TGTGCCAGCAGGAGCGACAGGGGAGAGGGCTATGGCTACACCTCC. Translating it yields CASRSDRGEGYGYTS. The rearrangement joins TRBV25-1 to TRBJ1-2; 8 bases map to TRBD1. V lost 6 bases, J lost 4 bases, and 10 bases stayed unmatched. CDR3 length equals 15 residues. The germline gives CDR1 MGHDK, CDR2 SYGVNS.

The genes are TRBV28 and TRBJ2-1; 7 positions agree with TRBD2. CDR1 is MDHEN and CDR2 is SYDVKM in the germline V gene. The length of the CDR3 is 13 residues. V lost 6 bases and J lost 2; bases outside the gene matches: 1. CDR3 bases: TGTGCCAGCAGGAGCGGGGCCTACAATGAGCAGTTCTTC. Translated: CASRSGAYNEQFF.